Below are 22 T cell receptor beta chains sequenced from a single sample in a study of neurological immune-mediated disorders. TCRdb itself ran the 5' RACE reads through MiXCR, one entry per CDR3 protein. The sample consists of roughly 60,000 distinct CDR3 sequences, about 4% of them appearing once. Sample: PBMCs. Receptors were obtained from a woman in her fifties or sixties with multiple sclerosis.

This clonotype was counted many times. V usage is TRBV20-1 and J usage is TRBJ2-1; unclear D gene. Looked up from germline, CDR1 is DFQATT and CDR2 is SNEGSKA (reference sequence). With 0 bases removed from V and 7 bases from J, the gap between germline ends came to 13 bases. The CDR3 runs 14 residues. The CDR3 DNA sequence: TGCAGTGCTAGAGATCAGGACCATAGAAATGAGCAGTTCTTC. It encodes CSARDQDHRNEQFF.

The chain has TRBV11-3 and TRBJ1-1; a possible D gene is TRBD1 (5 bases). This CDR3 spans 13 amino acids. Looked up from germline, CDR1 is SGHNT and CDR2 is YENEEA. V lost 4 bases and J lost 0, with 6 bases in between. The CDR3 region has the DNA TGTGCCAGCAGCTGGGGCATGAACACTGAAGCTTTCTTT. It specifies CASSWGMNTEAFF.

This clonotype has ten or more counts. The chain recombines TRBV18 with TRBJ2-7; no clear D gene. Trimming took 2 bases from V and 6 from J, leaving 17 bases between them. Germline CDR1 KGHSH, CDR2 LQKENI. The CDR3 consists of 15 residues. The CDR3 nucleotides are TGTGCCAGCTCACCATTTTTCTCCCAAGGCGGCGAGCAGTACTTC. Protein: CASSPFFSQGGEQYF. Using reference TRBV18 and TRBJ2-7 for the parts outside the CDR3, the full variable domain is NAGVMQNPRHLVRRRGQEARLRCSPMKGHSHVYWYRQLPEEGLKFMVYLQKENIIDESGMPKERFSAEFPKEGPSILRIQQVVRGDSAAYFCASSPFFSQGGEQYFGPGTRLTVT.

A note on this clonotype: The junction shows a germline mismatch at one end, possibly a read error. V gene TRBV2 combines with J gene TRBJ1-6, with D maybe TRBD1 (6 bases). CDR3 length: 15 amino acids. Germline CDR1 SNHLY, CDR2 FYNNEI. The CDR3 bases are TGTGCCAGCAGTGCAAGGGGACAAGGTGGCTCACCCCTCAACTTT. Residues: CASSARGQGGSPLNF.

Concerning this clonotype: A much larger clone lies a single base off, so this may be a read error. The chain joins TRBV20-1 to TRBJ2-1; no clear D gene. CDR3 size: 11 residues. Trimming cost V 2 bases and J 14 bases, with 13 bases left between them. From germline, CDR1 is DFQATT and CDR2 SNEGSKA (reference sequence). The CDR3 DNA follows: TGCAGTGCTAGAACCGGGCTTCAGGAGTTCTTC. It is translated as CSARTGLQEFF.

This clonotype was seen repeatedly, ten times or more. The chain's CDR3 is CASSSSLGVYNEQFF. In nucleotides, the CDR3 is TGTGCCAGCAGTTCTAGCCTTGGGGTTTACAATGAGCAGTTCTTC. The chain recombines TRBV12-3 or TRBV12-4 with TRBJ2-1; maybe TRBD2 (5 bases). The CDR3 sequence is 15 residues long. The germline V and J ends were trimmed by 4 bases and 4 bases, with 14 bases remaining between them.

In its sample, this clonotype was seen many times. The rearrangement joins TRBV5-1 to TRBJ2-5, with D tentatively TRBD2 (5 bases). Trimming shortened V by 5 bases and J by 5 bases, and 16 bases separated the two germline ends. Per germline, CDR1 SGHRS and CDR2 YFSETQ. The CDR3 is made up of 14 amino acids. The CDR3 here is CASRRASYEETQYF. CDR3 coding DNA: TGCGCCAGCAGGAGGGCCAGCTATGAGGAGACCCAGTACTTC.

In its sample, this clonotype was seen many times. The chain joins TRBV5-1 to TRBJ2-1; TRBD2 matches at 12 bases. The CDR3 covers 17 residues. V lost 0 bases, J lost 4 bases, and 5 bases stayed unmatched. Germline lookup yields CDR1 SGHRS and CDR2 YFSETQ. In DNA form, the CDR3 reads TGCGCCAGCAGCTTGGACGGACTAGCGGGATATTACAATGAGCAGTTCTTC. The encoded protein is CASSLDGLAGYYNEQFF.

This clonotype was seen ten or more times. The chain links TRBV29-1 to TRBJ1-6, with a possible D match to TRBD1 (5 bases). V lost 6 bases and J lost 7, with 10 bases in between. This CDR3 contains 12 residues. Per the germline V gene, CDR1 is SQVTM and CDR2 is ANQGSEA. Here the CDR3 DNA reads TGCAGCGTACGGGACGGAAATTCACCCCTCCACTTT. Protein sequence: CSVRDGNSPLHF.

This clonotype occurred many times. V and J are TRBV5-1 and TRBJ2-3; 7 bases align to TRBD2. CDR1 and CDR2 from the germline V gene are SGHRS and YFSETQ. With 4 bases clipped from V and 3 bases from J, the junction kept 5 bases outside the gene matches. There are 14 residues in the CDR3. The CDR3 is CASSQGGRTDTQYF. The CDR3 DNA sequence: TGCGCCAGCAGCCAGGGCGGGAGAACAGATACGCAGTATTTT.

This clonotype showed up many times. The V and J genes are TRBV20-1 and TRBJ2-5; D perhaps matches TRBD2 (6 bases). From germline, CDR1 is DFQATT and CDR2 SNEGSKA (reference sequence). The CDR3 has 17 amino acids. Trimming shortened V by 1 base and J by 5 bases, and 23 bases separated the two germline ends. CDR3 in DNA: TGCAGTGCTAGAGTGGGGGGATCAGCGGCCTCCCGGGAGACCCAGTACTTC. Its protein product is CSARVGGSAASRETQYF.

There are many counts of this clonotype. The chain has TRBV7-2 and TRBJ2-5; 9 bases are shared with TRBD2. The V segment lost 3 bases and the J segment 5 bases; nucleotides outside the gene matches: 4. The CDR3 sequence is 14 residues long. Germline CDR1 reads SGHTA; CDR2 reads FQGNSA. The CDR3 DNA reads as TGTGCCAGCAGCTTCATAGCGGGAGTCGAGACCCAGTACTTC. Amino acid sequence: CASSFIAGVETQYF.

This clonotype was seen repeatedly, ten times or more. The CDR3 DNA reads TGTGCCAGCAGTTATTCCAGGCAGGGGGATTACGAGCAGTACTTC. Encoded protein: CASSYSRQGDYEQYF. V and J are TRBV12-3 or TRBV12-4 and TRBJ2-7; 7 nucleotides match TRBD1. The CDR3 spans 15 residues. The V segment lost 4 bases and the J segment 4 bases; nucleotides outside the gene matches: 10.

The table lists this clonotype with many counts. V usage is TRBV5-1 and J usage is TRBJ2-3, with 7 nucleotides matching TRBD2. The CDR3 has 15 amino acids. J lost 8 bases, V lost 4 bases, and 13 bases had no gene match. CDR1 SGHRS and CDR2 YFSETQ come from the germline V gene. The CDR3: CASSAGLVEVATQYF. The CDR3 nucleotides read TGCGCCAGCAGCGCAGGACTAGTCGAAGTTGCTACGCAGTATTTT.

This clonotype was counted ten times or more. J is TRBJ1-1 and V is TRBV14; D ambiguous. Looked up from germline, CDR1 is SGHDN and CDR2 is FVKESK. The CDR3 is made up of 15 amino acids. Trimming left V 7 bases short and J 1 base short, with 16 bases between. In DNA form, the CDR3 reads TGTGCCAGCAACCCGGTGGGTTCTGGGAACACTGAAGCTTTCTTT. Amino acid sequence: CASNPVGSGNTEAFF.

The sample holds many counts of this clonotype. CDR3 bases: TGTGCCAGCAGCCAAGGGCGTAGGGGGAGAAATGAAAAACTGTTTTTT. It translates to CASSQGRRGRNEKLFF. V and J are TRBV14 and TRBJ1-4; D may be TRBD1 (6 bases). V lost 1 base and J lost 5, with 14 bases in between. Germline V gene sequence: CDR1 SGHDN, CDR2 FVKESK. The CDR3 is made up of 16 amino acids.

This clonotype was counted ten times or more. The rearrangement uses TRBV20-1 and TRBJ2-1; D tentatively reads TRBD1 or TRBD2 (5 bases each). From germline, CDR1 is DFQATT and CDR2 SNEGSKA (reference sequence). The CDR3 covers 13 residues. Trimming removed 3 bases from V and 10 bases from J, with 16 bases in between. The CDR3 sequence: CSASDFRGREQFF. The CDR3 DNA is TGCAGTGCTAGTGATTTCCGGGGCAGGGAGCAGTTCTTC.

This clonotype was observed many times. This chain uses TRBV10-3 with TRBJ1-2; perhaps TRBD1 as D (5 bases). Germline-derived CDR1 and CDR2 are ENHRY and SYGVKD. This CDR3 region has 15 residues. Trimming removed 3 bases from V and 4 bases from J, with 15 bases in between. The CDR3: CAISERLQGTYGYTF. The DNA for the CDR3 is TGTGCCATCAGTGAAAGACTCCAGGGTACCTATGGCTACACCTTC.

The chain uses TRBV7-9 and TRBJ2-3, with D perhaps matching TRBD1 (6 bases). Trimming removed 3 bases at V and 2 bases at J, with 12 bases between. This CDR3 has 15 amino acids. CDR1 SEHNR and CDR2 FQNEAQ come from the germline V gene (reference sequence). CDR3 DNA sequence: TGTGCCAGCAGCTTCGGACAGACTATCACAGATACGCAGTATTTT. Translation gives CASSFGQTITDTQYF.

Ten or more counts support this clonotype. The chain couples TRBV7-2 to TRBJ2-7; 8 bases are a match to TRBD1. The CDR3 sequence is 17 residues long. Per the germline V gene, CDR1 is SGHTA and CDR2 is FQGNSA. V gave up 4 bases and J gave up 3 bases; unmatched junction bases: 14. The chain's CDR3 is CASSSLTGAIGLYEQYF. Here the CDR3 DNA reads TGTGCCAGCAGCTCACTGACAGGGGCGATTGGGCTCTACGAGCAGTACTTC.

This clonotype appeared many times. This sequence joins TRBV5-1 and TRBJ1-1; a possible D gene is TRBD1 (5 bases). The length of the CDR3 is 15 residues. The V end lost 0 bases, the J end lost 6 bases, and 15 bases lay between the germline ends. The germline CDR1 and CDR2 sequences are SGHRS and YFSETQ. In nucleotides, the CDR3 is TGCGCCAGCAGCTTGGCCCAAGGGGCGATCGCTGAAGCTTTCTTT. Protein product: CASSLAQGAIAEAFF.

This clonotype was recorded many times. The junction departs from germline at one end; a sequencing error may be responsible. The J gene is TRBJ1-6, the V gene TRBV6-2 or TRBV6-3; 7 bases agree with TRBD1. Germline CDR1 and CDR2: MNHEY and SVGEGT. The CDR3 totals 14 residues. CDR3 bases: TGTGCCAGCCTCCGGGACAGCAATAATTCACCCCTCAACTTT. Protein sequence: CASLRDSNNSPLNF.